This section outlines one T cell receptor beta chain sequence together with its context. Its specific antigen is unknown. Base-call qualities are not available, and no considerably larger clone is one nucleotide away. The data are from a study of cytomegalovirus exposure and HLA in healthy donors (dated 2017 in TCRdb). General notes on the study: According to an earlier analysis of 550 to 750 of the donors, roughly 180 million T cells yielded roughly 110 million unique TCR beta sequences and 276 Gb of sequence data. An early release that covered more than 550 HLA-typed donors contained about 300 gigabases of sequencing data and 65 million to 100 million unique TCR sequences. The genetic ancestry cluster associated with self-reported Caucasian donors included roughly four fifths of the roughly 380 genotyped donors. The study aimed to test whether cataloging public T cell receptors could reveal signatures of past pathogen exposure. The study profiled the T cell repertoires of 550 to 700 subjects by immunosequencing and related them to cytomegalovirus serostatus. A separate validation cohort of over 95 different subjects was used in addition to the roughly 640-subject first cohort. The study combined high-throughput TCR immunosequencing, statistical association of individual TCRs with disease status, and machine learning to predict cytomegalovirus infection status. In a later analysis, previously published TCR beta repertoires from about 670 donors were re-analyzed and high-resolution HLA genotyping was added so that TCR occurrence patterns could be studied. The later analysis used no new phenotypic data to find candidate immune exposures, relying instead on TCR beta sequences and their occurrence across donors. To decide whether each TCR beta V gene segment behaved as functional or pseudogenic, an earlier analysis of some 570 of the donors relied on high-throughput TCR beta sequencing. Donor age, sex, ethnicity and CMV serostatus were compiled alongside the repertoire data. A later genetic analysis used genome-wide SNP genotypes for about three fifths of the 666 donors, treating that subset as a discovery cohort. Every repertoire in the discovery cohort had been generated on one and the same sequencing platform. HLA typing covered class I and class II loci at four-digit resolution. The number of donors typed differed by locus, with 629-630 for A, B, C, DRB1 and DQB1, more than 500 for DQA1, 600 to 610 for DPA1, and around 430 for DPB1. Roughly five DR-DQ haplotypes were treated as single units for association and clustering because of strong linkage in the cohort. Among around 400 genotyped donors of the cohort, an average of roughly 240,000 unique TCR beta nucleotide sequences were sequenced per donor, around 20% of them non-productive.

The cohort consisted of 650 to 700 healthy bone marrow donors. All cohort members were sampled while nominally healthy, although unrecorded immune exposures were likely present. The donor tested CMV seropositive and was one of the 289 seropositive cohort members. A peripheral blood sample was collected from each donor, and TCR beta sequencing was performed on peripheral blood mononuclear cells. Genomic DNA was extracted from the blood cell samples with the Qiagen DNeasy Blood Extraction Kit. Broader findings and caveats from the paper: For the cohort, immune exposure information was limited to CMV serostatus. In a later analysis, most CMV-associated TCR beta chains were found to appear HLA-restricted, with HLA associations seemingly driven largely by CMV exposure. A later genetic analysis associated a missense DCLRE1C variant with V-gene and J-gene trimming of TCR beta chains, and an independent cohort replicated the association. It was suggested by the authors that the approach could potentially be generalized to other disease states and immunological phenotypes. According to a later analysis, TCR association rates differed among HLA loci, with DRB1 alleles showing the most associated TCRs and HLA-C alleles showing the fewest. A few of the identified cytomegalovirus-associated TCR beta chains were confirmed in vitro to be specific for cytomegalovirus antigens. Strong co-occurrence of HLA alleles, especially DR and DQ, made assigning TCR associations to individual alleles difficult. Broadly in line with IMGT annotations, most TCR beta V segments showed up in productive rearrangements about 90% or about 30% of the time in an earlier analysis of 450 to 600 of the donors. In both the original and validation cohorts, the classifier was reported to diagnose cytomegalovirus status with high specificity and sensitivity. Because some donors lacked HLA typing at each locus, the association tests relied only on the typed subset. About 17 rarely observed V segments, including chromosome 9 orphons, were excluded from the earlier analysis of about 610 of the donors because counts were too low. Linkage disequilibrium might explain the correlated functional status among segregating V segments, but an unknown experimental factor could not be ruled out. In a later analysis, HLA-associated TCR beta chains showed more clonal expansion and lower generation probabilities than non-associated chains that were equally common. A further reported finding was that TCR beta sequences accurately predicted the HLA-A and HLA-B alleles for most subjects in the first cohort. Sequencing depth was assumed to be roughly uniform across donors in the presence/absence analyses, though that assumption may not hold. Most TCR sequences were observed very rarely across donors, whereas some public TCRs were present in many individuals. The 87-base-pair reads could not distinguish some IMGT-functional V segments, including TRBV6-2 and TRBV6-3, so those segments were excluded. In this cohort, only TCR beta chains were sequenced, and detectable features were limited by the absence of alpha or paired-chain data. Several of the top co-occurrence clusters appeared to be linked to parvovirus B19, influenza, CMV and Epstein-Barr virus, according to a later analysis. The study listed approximately 150 TCR beta chains as associated with cytomegalovirus. Specific HLA alleles were associated with 16,951 TCR beta sequences at a false discovery rate of 0.05 in a later analysis. A cluster of highly shared sequence variants was judged likely to be a technical artifact of the sequencing pipeline. Compared with the approximately 670-donor mean, donors in an Asian-associated ancestry cluster had fewer N-insertions in productive TCRs, according to a later genetic analysis.

The library was generated by the immunoSEQ multiplex PCR assay. For the multiplex PCR, a mixture combining 60 forward primers for TCR Vbeta segments and 13 reverse primers for TCR Jbeta segments was used. A multiplex PCR assay on genomic DNA amplified the CDR3 region of rearranged TCR beta genes. Amplified TCR beta libraries were sequenced as 87-base-pair reads on the Illumina HiSeq System. The source study handled its data this way. Across the roughly 670 repertoires, a later analysis counted roughly 77 million unique TCR beta chains, roughly 11 million of which were shared by at least two donors. Raw reads were error-corrected and collapsed into unique sequences with a nearest-neighbor algorithm that merged closely related sequences to remove PCR and sequencing errors. To assign V, D and J gene segments, CDR3 sequences were aligned to IMGT reference sequences. For a sequence to be retained, a match of at least six nucleotides was required to both a V gene segment and a J gene segment. A rearrangement counted as productive if the CDR3 had no stop codons and remained in frame with V and J, and every other rearrangement counted as non-productive. CDR3 was defined according to IMGT convention as the region running from the second conserved V-encoded cysteine to the conserved J-encoded phenylalanine. The earlier analysis of about 570 of the donors excluded any sequence lacking an unambiguous match to a single V gene segment. In an earlier analysis of several hundred of the donors, V segments were called functional above 56.7% productive rearrangements and were called segregating when the between-donor standard deviation exceeded 5%. A statistical classification framework was developed to diagnose cytomegalovirus status using the catalog of TCR beta chain sequences. In a later analysis, TCR nucleotide sequences were compared against IMGT/GENE-DB human TR gene sequences so that V and J genes could be assigned. Using the TCRdist pipeline, a later analysis assigned CDR3 sequences along with most-parsimonious VDJ recombination scenarios. In a later analysis, every TCR beta chain was defined by the combination of its CDR3 amino acid sequence and its V-gene family, and reads without a unique V-gene family were dropped. A later analysis removed roughly 590 highly shared, low-generation-probability nucleotide sequences to deal with suspected cross-contamination and a sequencing artifact. A later analysis calculated a clonal expansion index for each public chain from normalized within-repertoire ranks of inferred template counts. In a later analysis, generation probabilities were computed using a VDJ recombination model fitted to out-of-frame rearrangements, and the results were checked against IGoR. Hypergeometric tests were used in a later analysis to score TCR-TCR, TCR-HLA and TCR-CMV co-occurrence, with a repertoire-size bias correction applied to the TCR pairs. To estimate false discovery rates, a later analysis permuted the HLA or CMV assignments 20 times. A later analysis grouped co-occurring TCRs with DBSCAN, adding TCRdist sequence similarity when clustering within HLA-allele-positive subsets. Co-occurrence clustering excluded repertoires with fewer than 30,000 or more than 120,000 public chains, plus five with anomalous nucleotide sharing. In its TCRdb copy, this immuneACCESS table keeps in-frame sequences only and misses some clones. Where compared with another copy, unresolved V genes explain less than half of these, and the others have no known cause. Clone size and the V and J calls come from that table; the DNA yielded D and trimming. The sample includes 90,000 to 130,000 clones, with over 60% observed a single time. 2.5% to 3% of the sample rests with the top ten.

Trimming removed 1 base from V and 2 bases from J; the gene matches leave 7 bases unexplained. Counted from cysteine to phenylalanine, this CDR3 has 16 amino acids. Only the CDR3 DNA stays, 48 bases, in frame from base 1. The germline V gene (reference sequence) provides CDR1 LNHDA and CDR2 SQIVND. The source material was PBMCs. The chain uses TRBV19 and TRBJ2-7, and 8 bases in between align with TRBD2. The source of this sequence is a woman aged 55-69 years in good health and CMV-seropositive. The encoded CDR3 is CASSIGPGGGTYEQYF. The DNA sequence is TGTGCCAGTAGTATAGGTCCCGGCGGGGGGACCTACGAGCAGTACTTC.